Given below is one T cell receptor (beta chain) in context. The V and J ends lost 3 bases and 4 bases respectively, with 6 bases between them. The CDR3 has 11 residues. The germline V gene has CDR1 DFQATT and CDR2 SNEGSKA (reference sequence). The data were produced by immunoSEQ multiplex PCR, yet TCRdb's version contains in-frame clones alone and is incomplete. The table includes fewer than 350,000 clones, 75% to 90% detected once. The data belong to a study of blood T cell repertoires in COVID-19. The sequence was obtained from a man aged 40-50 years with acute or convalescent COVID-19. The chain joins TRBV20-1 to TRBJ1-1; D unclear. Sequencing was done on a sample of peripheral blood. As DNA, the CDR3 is TGCAGTGCTAGCTTCGTCACTGAAGCTTTCTTT. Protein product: CSASFVTEAFF.